A single sample gave rise to the 5 T cell receptor beta chains below, sequenced in a study of blood T cells in healthy people across ages. Sample-barcoded 5' priming and a J-beta primer mix drove a second PCR of about 7 to 12 cycles. TCRdb re-derived calls from the 5' RACE reads in MiXCR, one entry per CDR3 protein. The sample carries some 1.5 million distinct CDR3 sequences, about 45% recorded once. Sequenced sample: blood. Receptors were obtained from a woman younger than 35 in good health.

The chain is built from TRBV25-1 and TRBJ2-1, with D possibly TRBD2 on 6 matching bases. The J call could be wrong; TRBJ2-7 is a better fit for the DNA end. This CDR3 region has 15 residues. The germline CDR1 and CDR2 sequences are MGHDK and SYGVNS. CDR3 DNA sequence: TGTGCCAGCAGTGAGGCCGGGACTGCTAAGCAGGAGCAGTACTTC. Translation: CASSEAGTAKQEQYF.

This chain uses TRBV7-2 with TRBJ1-1; D uncertain. This CDR3 is 16 amino acids long. Trimming took 5 bases from V and 1 from J, leaving 17 bases between them. Germline V gene lookup returns CDR1 SGHTA and CDR2 FQGNSA. CDR3 amino acids: CASSPRATRPNTEAFF. DNA for the CDR3: TGTGCCAGCAGCCCCCGGGCGACAAGACCGAACACTGAAGCTTTCTTT.

This clonotype was seen only a few times. The rearrangement uses TRBV7-9 and TRBJ2-5; no clear D. The V end was cut by 5 bases, the J end by 5 bases, with 12 bases between. The CDR3 is 13 amino acids. CDR1 is SEHNR, CDR2 FQNEAQ, per germline (reference sequence). The CDR3 reads CASSPKEKETQYF. The DNA of the CDR3 is TGTGCCAGCAGCCCGAAGGAGAAGGAGACCCAGTACTTC.

The chain links TRBV6-2 or TRBV6-3 to TRBJ1-2, with 8 bases matching TRBD1. Germline assignment: CDR1 MNHEY and CDR2 SVGEGT. Trimming took 6 bases from V and 5 from J; bases not matched to a gene: 8. CDR3 length: 14 amino acids. The CDR3 bases are TGTGCCAGCAGAGAGCGAGGGACAGGTTATGGCTACACCTTC. Translation gives CASRERGTGYGYTF.

This clonotype was seen more than once but under ten times. J is TRBJ2-6 and V is TRBV6-8; D call uncertain. This CDR3 is built from 15 residues. Trimming shortened V by 2 bases and J by 0 bases, and 5 bases separated the two germline ends. Germline V CDR1 and CDR2: MNHGY, SAAAGT. CDR3 nucleotides: TGTGCCAGCAGTTACAGAAACTCTGGGGCCAACGTCCTGACTTTC. Residues: CASSYRNSGANVLTF.